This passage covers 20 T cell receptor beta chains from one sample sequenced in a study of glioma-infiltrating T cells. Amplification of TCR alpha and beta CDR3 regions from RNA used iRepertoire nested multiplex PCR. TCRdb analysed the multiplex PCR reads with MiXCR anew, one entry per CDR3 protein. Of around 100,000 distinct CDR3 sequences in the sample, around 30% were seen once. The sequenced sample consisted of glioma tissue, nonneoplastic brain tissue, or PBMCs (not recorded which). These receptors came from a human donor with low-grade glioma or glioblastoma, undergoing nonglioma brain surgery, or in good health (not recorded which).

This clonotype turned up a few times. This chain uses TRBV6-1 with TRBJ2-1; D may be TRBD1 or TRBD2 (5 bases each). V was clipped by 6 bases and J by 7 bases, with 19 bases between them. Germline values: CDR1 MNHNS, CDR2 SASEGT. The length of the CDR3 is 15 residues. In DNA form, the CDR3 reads TGTGCCAGCAGGGAACGGGACGGACAACTTAATGAGCAGTTCTTC. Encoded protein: CASRERDGQLNEQFF.

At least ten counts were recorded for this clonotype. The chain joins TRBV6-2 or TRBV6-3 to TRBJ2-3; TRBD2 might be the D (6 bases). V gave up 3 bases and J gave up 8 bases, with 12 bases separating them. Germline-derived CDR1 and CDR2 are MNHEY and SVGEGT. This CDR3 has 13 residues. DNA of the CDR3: TGTGCCAGCAGTTATGGTCCGGAGGGTACGCAGTATTTT. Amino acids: CASSYGPEGTQYF.

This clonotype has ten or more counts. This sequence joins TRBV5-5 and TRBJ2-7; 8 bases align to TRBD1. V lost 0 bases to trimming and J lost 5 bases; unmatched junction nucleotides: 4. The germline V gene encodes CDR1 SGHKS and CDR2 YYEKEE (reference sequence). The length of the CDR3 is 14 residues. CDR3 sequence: CASSLGQGYHEQYF. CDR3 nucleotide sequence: TGTGCCAGCAGCTTGGGACAGGGGTATCACGAGCAGTACTTC.

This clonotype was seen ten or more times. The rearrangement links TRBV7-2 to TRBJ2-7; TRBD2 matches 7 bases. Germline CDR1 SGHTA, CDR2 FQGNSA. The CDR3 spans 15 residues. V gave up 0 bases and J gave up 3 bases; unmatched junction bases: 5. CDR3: CASSLAGGTFYEQYF. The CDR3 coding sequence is TGTGCCAGCAGCTTAGCGGGGGGGACTTTCTACGAGCAGTACTTC.

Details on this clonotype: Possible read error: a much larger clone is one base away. CDR3 DNA: TGCAGTGCTAGAGCCGGGTTCGACTGTGGCTACACCTTC. This gives the protein CSARAGFDCGYTF. V gene TRBV20-1 combines with J gene TRBJ1-2, with unresolved D. The germline V and J ends were trimmed by 1 base and 7 bases, with 13 bases remaining between them. Per germline, CDR1 DFQATT and CDR2 SNEGSKA (reference sequence). The CDR3 totals 13 residues.

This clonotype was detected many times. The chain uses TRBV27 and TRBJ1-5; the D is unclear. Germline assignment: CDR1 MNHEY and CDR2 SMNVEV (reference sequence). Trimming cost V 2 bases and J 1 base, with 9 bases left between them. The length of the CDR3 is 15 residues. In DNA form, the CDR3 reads TGTGCCAGCAGTTTAAGGGCCATAAGCAATCAGCCCCAGCATTTT. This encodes CASSLRAISNQPQHF.

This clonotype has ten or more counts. CDR3 in DNA: TGCGCCAGCCGGGCTAGCGGGGGCCCGTTACAAGAGACCCAGTACTTC. As protein: CASRASGGPLQETQYF. The J gene is TRBJ2-5, the V gene TRBV4-1; 10 bases align to TRBD2. The germline CDR1 and CDR2 sequences are MGHRA and YSYEKL. The V and J ends lost 8 bases and 2 bases, in that order; junction bases with no gene match: 11. This CDR3 has 16 residues.

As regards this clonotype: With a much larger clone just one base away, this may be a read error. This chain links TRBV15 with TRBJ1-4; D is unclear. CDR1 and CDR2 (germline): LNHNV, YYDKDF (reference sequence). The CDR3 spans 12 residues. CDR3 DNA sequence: TGTGCCACCAGCAGAGATTTTGAAAGACTGTTTTTT. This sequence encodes CATSRDFERLFF.

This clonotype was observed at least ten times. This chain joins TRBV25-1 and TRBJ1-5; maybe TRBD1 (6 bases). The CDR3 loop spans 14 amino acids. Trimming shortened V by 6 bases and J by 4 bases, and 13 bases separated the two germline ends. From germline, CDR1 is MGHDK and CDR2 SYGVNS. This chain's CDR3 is CASSRGLENQPQHF. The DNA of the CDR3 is TGTGCCAGCAGCAGGGGTTTAGAGAATCAGCCCCAGCATTTT.

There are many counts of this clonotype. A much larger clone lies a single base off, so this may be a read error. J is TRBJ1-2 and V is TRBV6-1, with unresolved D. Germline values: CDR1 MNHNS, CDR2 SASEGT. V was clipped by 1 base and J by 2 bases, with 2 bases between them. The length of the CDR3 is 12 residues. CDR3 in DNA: TGTGCCAGCAGTGAAGGGAACTATGGCTACACCTTC. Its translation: CASSEGNYGYTF.

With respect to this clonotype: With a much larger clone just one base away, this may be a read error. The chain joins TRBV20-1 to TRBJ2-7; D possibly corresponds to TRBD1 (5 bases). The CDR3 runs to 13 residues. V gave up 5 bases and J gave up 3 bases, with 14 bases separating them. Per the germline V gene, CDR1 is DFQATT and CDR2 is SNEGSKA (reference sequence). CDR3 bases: TGCAGTGCTGACCCGGACACTAACTACGAGCAGTACTTC. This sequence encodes CSADPDTNYEQYF.

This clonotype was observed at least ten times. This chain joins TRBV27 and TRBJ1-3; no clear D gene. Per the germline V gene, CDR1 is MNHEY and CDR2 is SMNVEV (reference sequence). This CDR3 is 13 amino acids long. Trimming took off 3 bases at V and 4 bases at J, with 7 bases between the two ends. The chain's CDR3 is CASSFSNGNTIYF. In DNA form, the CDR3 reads TGTGCCAGCAGTTTCAGTAACGGAAACACCATATATTTT.

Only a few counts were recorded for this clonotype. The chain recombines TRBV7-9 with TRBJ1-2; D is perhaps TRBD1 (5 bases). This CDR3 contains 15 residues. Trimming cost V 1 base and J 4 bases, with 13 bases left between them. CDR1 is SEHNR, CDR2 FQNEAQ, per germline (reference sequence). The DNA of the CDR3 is TGTGCCAGCAGCTTAGGGATGGGGCCGTCCTATGGCTACACCTTC. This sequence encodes CASSLGMGPSYGYTF.

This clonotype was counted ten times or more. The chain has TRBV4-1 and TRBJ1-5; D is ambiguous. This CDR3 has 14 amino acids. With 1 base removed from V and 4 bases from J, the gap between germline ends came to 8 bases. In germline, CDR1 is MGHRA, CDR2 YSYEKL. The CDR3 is CASSQVEGNQPQHF. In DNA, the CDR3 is TGCGCCAGCAGCCAAGTGGAAGGGAATCAGCCCCAGCATTTT.

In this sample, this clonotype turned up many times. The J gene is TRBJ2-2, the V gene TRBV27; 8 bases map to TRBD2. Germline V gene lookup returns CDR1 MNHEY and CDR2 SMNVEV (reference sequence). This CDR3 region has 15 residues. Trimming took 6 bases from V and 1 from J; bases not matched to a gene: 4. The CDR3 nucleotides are TGTGCCAGCAGGAATGCGGGGGGGAACACCGGGGAGCTGTTTTTT. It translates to CASRNAGGNTGELFF.

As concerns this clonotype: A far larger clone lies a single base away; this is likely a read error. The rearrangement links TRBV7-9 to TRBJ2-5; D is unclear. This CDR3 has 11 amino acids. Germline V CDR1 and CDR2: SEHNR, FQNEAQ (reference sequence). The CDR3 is CARSLQETQYF. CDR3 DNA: TGTGCCCGCAGCTTACAAGAGACCCAGTACTTC.

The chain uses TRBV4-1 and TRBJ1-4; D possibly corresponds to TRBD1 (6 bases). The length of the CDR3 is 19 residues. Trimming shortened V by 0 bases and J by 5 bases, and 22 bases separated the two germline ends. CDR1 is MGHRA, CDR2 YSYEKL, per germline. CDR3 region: CASSQDPGRVQGSNEKLFF. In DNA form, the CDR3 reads TGCGCCAGCAGCCAAGATCCGGGGCGCGTACAGGGTTCAAATGAAAAACTGTTTTTT.

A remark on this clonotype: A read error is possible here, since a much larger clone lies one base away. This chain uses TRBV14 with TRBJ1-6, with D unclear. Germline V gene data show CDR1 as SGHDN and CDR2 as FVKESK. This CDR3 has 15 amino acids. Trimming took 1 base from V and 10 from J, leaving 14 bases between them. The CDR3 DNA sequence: TGTGCCAGCAGCCAAGGAGTCAAGCGGGGATCACCCCTCCACTTT. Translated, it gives CASSQGVKRGSPLHF.

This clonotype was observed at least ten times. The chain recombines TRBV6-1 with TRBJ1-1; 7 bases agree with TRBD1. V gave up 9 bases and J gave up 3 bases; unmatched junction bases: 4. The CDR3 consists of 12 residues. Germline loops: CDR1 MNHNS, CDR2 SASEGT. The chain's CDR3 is CARPQGDTEAFF. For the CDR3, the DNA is TGTGCCAGACCCCAGGGGGACACTGAAGCTTTCTTT.

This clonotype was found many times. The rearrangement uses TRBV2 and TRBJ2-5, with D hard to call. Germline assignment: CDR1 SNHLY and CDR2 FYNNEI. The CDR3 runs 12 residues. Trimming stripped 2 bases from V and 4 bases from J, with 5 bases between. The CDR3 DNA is TGTGCCAGCAGTGAAACACCAGAGACCCAGTACTTC. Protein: CASSETPETQYF.